Described below is a single T cell receptor beta chain sequence and its context. This clonotype was found many times. Its antigen is not yet known. No base quality values were provided; no much bigger clone lies one nucleotide off. This sample was included in a study of neurological immune-mediated disorders (dated by TCRdb to about 2019). Regarding the research as a whole: Among the roughly 34 multiple sclerosis patients, relapsing-remitting MS was present in around 31 and secondary progressive MS was present in 3. The study compared peripheral blood TCR-beta repertoires of HTLV-I-associated myelopathy (HAM/TSP) patients, multiple sclerosis patients and healthy controls using UMI-based sequencing. Longitudinal samples, technical triplicates and paired sorted CD4+ and CD8+ T-cell subsets, alongside PBMC samples, were included among the roughly 97 TCR-beta libraries. Of the approximately 68 subjects in the cohort, some 15 were HAM/TSP patients, about 34 were multiple sclerosis patients, and 20 were healthy controls.

The germline V gene sets CDR1 to SGHVS and CDR2 to FQNEAQ. The CDR3 has 12 amino acids, counting the end cysteine and phenylalanine. Just CDR3 DNA is preserved here, 36 bases in frame from base 1. A distance of 10 bases separates the germline ends of V and J, which lose 7 bases and 4 bases respectively. cDNA synthesis used template-switch 5'RACE with a primer carrying a 10-nucleotide random unique molecular identifier tagging each TCR transcript. Every sequencing run covered 15-18 subjects and yielded more than 180 million TCR-beta sequences. The RNeasy kit was used to extract total RNA. Using the KAPA Real-time Library Amplification kit, TCR-beta VDJ regions were amplified with primers for the TCR constant region and the 5'RACE anchor. A first PCR added sample indexes and Illumina adaptors, and a second PCR then raised library yield. The roughly 650 bp TCR product was size-selected on a 2% E-gel SizeSelection system after Ampure bead purification. Before pooling, libraries had their quality checked on a Bioanalyzer, their concentration measured with Qubit, and their quantity determined with the Kapa Library Quantification kit. An Illumina HiSeq 2500 was used to sequence the libraries paired-end at 2 x 150 bp. To increase sequence diversity, 25-30% phiX was spiked into each library pool. For the original study's pipeline: Quality-filtered reads were processed with the UMI-based MiGEC pipeline, which removed over 75% of raw TCR sequences during error correction. IMGT germline references were used for alignment of VDJ genes, and clonotypes were defined by a unique CDR3 amino acid sequence together with V-J genes. Clonal expansion, Shannon diversity and CDR3 relatedness (CalcPairwiseDistances, ClusterSamples) were evaluated with VDJtools, and phylogenetic trees were built with CLCbio workbench. A clone was classed as expanded if it had 8 or more unique UMIs, a cutoff based on coefficient-of-variation modelling across technical triplicates. TCRdb reworked the public reads: Q25 trimming with fastp, MiXCR clone assembly, productive beta chains retained. Every entry covers one CDR3 protein and lists the most common genes and DNA from its rows. For this entry, the V and J calls and clone size follow TCRdb and not the study's own pipeline. This sample comprises about 70,000 distinct CDR3 sequences, about 5.2% of them detected only once. The top ten clones comprise 5.6% of the sample.

For the unsorted PBMC libraries, 2 million PBMCs were stored in RNAlater at -80 degrees C until RNA extraction and were used to generate the libraries. Multiple sclerosis patients were enrolled in a US clinical protocol under which disease progression was evaluated by magnetic resonance imaging. PBMCs were separated from peripheral blood using Ficoll-Hypaque density gradient centrifugation and then cryopreserved in liquid nitrogen. Findings and caveats that apply to the study as a whole: No identical CDR3 amino acid sequences were found to be shared among expanded clones across subjects, suggesting that TCR-beta repertoires were private in all groups. TCR clonal expansion was highest in HAM/TSP patients and lowest in MS patients, with MS patients falling below even healthy controls. The MS cluster was not associated with any clinical or MRI features, and the authors stated that larger cohorts are needed. Repertoires from 18 of 34 MS patients were grouped by phylogenetic analysis into a cluster of related CDR3 sequences, suggesting a possible repertoire-level signature.

The sequencing input was PBMCs. This TCR came from a human donor with multiple sclerosis. The donor label of this sample is uncertain. The chain couples TRBV7-8 to TRBJ1-2; too little of a D gene remains to name it. The CDR3: CASKFDAYGYTF. The nucleotide sequence reads TGTGCCAGCAAATTTGACGCCTATGGCTACACCTTC.